This T cell receptor beta chain was observed in a study of T-cell memory formation after mild COVID-19. General observations from the study: Prior to infection, memory already included some responding clones, suggesting cross-reactive memory joined.

Germline V gives CDR1 SGHDN, CDR2 FVKESK. CDR3 length: 14 residues. Trimming cost V 2 bases and J 2 bases, with 9 bases left between them. In the case of this clonotype: Its antigen is not identified.

A 5'RACE reaction primed in the constant segment made cDNA libraries of TCR alpha and TCR beta, and these carried sample barcodes and UMIs. TCRdb recomputed calls from the 5' RACE reads with MiXCR, one row per CDR3 protein. The sample holds a few hundred thousand distinct CDR3 sequences, more than 8% seen once. The source of this sequence is a man younger than 35 who had mild COVID-19 (a few samples of this study predate the infection). Cell type and time point are not known. V usage is TRBV14 and J usage is TRBJ1-2; unclear D gene. The sequenced sample was PBMCs or a T cell subset sorted from them (not recorded which). CDR3 bases: TGTGCCAGCAGCCAAAAGGACCTCAACTATGGCTACACCTTC. It yields the protein CASSQKDLNYGYTF.